These T cell receptor beta chains were read from a single sample in a study of blood T cell dynamics during melanoma immunotherapy. Sequenced by immunoSEQ multiplex PCR; TCRdb stores in-frame clones only, minus some. This sample carries 10,000 or so clones, 85% of them seen once, and the ten largest clones take 0.85% to 1.2%. The sample here was blood, taken from a patient treated with checkpoint blockade. These receptors originate from a human donor with melanoma. CDR3s leave out the opening cysteine and the closing phenylalanine or tryptophan. The order of the fields is V gene, J gene, CDR3 protein.

TRBV25-1	TRBJ1-2	ASSGNLGQGGGYT
TRBV6-1	TRBJ1-1	ASSADRGREAF
TRBV4-1	TRBJ1-6	ASSQIEGGSPLH
TRBV6-6	TRBJ2-1	ASSYKAQGRNEQF
TRBV5-4	TRBJ2-2	ASSGGGWGNTGELF
TRBV2	TRBJ2-2	ASSPIRTGVTNTGELF
TRBV4-3	TRBJ1-4	ASSQTGMDEKLF
TRBV12-5	TRBJ1-1	ASGRGQGGTEAF
TRBV5-4	TRBJ2-5	ASSLKQGEETQY
TRBV4-1	TRBJ2-2	ASSQVGTSNTGELF
TRBV2	TRBJ1-2	ASSLPGVYGYT
TRBV7-2	TRBJ2-2	ASSLTAGRGAAGELF
TRBV7-2	TRBJ1-2	ASSPRTRIGGYT
TRBV20-1	TRBJ2-5	SARTLETQY
TRBV10-1	TRBJ1-5	ASSESCRSSNQPQH
TRBV5-1	TRBJ2-3	ASSLAGQGSTDTQY
TRBV4-2	TRBJ1-4	ASSQDAEEKLF
TRBV6-1	TRBJ1-4	ATSTGGRNEKLF
TRBV7-3	TRBJ2-2	ASSLSQNTGELF
TRBV11-2	TRBJ2-3	ASSPSAGGRENADTQY
TRBV9	TRBJ1-1	ASSVEGSNTEAF
TRBV11-2	TRBJ1-4	ASSLAGTTNEKLF
TRBV5-6	TRBJ1-1	ASSPPGRWQNTEAF
TRBV5-1	TRBJ2-7	ASSPDGSYEQY
TRBV7-9	TRBJ2-2	ASSFGIFEELF
TRBV6-6	TRBJ1-5	ASSSGMNSNQPQH
TRBV4-3	TRBJ1-6	ASSPRTGGFSPLH
TRBV6-5	TRBJ1-5	ASSYTDRDQPQH
TRBV2	TRBJ2-7	ASRDRGWGEQY
TRBV5-1	TRBJ2-1	ASSRSGSSYNEQF
TRBV10-3	TRBJ1-2	AISPGNINYGYT
TRBV5-1	TRBJ2-5	ASTRRDSYQETQY
TRBV4-2	NA	ASSQGTSYEQY
TRBV19	NA	ASSSDMGHSYEQY
TRBV7-2	NA	ASSLRTGGYEQY
TRBV4-1	TRBJ2-5	ASSRDGETQY
TRBV6-5	TRBJ1-3	ASHGDGNTIY
TRBV6-4	TRBJ2-2	ASSASGELGELF
TRBV6-5	TRBJ1-2	ASRRDGGGYGYT
TRBV4-2	TRBJ2-1	ASSLPRGGSSYNEQF
TRBV11-2	TRBJ2-3	ASSLAVVTDTQY
TRBV14	TRBJ1-1	ASSHDIWGGRRTEAF
TRBV7-9	TRBJ1-1	ASSPSHFTEAF
TRBV2	TRBJ2-5	ASSQLQETQY
TRBV19	TRBJ1-2	ASSKMTGYT
TRBV19	TRBJ1-6	ASSIDTGARNSPLH
TRBV7-9	TRBJ2-3	ASSLETSGGGDTQY